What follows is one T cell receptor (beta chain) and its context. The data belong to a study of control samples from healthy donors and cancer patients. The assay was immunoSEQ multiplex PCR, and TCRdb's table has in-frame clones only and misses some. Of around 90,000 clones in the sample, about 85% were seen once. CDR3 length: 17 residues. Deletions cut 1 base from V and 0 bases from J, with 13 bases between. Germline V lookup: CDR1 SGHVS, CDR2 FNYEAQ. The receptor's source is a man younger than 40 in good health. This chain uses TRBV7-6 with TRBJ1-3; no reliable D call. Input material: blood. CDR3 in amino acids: CASSLDFPGSSGNTIYF. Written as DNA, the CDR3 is TGTGCCAGCAGCTTAGATTTTCCGGGGAGCTCTGGAAACACCATATATTTT. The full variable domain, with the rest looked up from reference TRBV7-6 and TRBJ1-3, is GAGVSQSPRYKVTKRGQDVALRCDPISGHVSLYWYRQALGQGPEFLTYFNYEAQQDKSGLPNDRFSAERPEGSISTLTIQRTEQRDSAMYRCASSLDFPGSSGNTIYFGEGSWLTVV.